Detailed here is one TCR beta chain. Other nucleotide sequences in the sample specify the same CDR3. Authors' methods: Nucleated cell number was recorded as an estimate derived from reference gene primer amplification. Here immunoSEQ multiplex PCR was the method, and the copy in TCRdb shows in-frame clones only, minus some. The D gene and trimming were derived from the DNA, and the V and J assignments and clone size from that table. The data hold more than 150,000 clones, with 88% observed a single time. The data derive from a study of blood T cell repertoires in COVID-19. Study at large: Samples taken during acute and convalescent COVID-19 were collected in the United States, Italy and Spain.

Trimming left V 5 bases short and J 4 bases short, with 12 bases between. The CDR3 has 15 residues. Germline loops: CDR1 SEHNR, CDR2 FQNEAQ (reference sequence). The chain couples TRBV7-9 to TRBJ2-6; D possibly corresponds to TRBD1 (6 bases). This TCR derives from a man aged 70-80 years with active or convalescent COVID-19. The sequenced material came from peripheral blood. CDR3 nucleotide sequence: TGTGCCAGCAGCCCCAGGGGATCGGGGGCCAACGTCCTGACTTTC. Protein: CASSPRGSGANVLTF.